One sample yielded the 8 T cell receptor beta chains listed below, sequenced in a study of human T cells and chemical hapten exposure (dated by TCRdb to about 2021). Preparation of the library involved RACE. This sample was sequenced with a NextSeq 500. The raw public reads went through TCRdb reprocessing: fastp at Q25, MiXCR clone calling, in-frame beta chains kept. All rows with the same CDR3 protein become a single entry with the most common DNA and genes. The sample table lists under 100,000 distinct CDR3 sequences, roughly 11% of them with a count of one. In total, the top ten clones hold 2.5% to 4% of the sample. Interpreted using the paper, the time point label stands for: patch test 2, 6 weeks after DPC sensitization. This specimen's treatment or condition label, interpreted: therapeutic diphenylcyclopropenone sensitization with weekly scalp DPC. Material: whole blood, obtained in connection with sensitization to the hapten diphenylcyclopropenone (DPC). Receptors were obtained from a woman in her thirties or forties with alopecia areata. Some clones in this sample may be carry-over from other donors' samples.

This clonotype has a count of ten or more. The J gene is TRBJ2-6, the V gene TRBV5-1; possible D gene TRBD1, 6 bases. This CDR3 region has 15 residues. The V end lost 5 bases, the J end lost 0 bases, and 9 bases lay between the germline ends. Germline loops: CDR1 SGHRS, CDR2 YFSETQ. The CDR3 region has the DNA TGCGCCAGCAGACCACAGGGCTCTGGGGCCAACGTCCTGACTTTC. Its translation is CASRPQGSGANVLTF.

This clonotype was seen repeatedly, ten times or more. V and J are TRBV30 and TRBJ2-1; TRBD2 matches 7 bases. V shed 3 bases, J shed 0 bases, and the junction held 17 bases outside the gene matches. Germline assignment: CDR1 GTSNPN and CDR2 SVGIG (reference sequence). CDR3 length equals 19 residues. CDR3 protein: CAWSRPGLKLTSSYNEQFF. CDR3 DNA: TGTGCCTGGAGCCGACCGGGACTAAAATTAACCAGCTCCTACAATGAGCAGTTCTTC.

The rearrangement uses TRBV27 and TRBJ2-1, with D possibly matching TRBD2 (6 bases). This CDR3 has 13 amino acids. V lost 9 bases to trimming and J lost 7 bases, with 16 bases between them. Germline V CDR1 and CDR2: MNHEY, SMNVEV (reference sequence). CDR3 sequence (DNA): TGTGCCAGTAACCGACTAGACGGGAATGAGCAGTTCTTC. Protein: CASNRLDGNEQFF.

This clonotype was seen repeatedly, ten times or more. The V gene is TRBV20-1, the J gene TRBJ1-5; tentative D call: TRBD1 (5 bases). The germline V and J ends were trimmed by 0 bases and 4 bases, with 16 bases remaining between them. This CDR3 is 16 amino acids long. Germline CDR1 and CDR2: DFQATT and SNEGSKA (reference sequence). CDR3 DNA: TGCAGTGCTAGAGATTTTAACCAGGGTGTGAATCAGCCCCAGCATTTT. Protein sequence: CSARDFNQGVNQPQHF.

CDR3 sequence (DNA): TGTGCCACCAGTGACTGGGACAGCCGATCCCAAGAGACCCAGTACTTC. Encoded protein: CATSDWDSRSQETQYF. The rearrangement links TRBV24-1 to TRBJ2-5; TRBD1 aligns across 7 bases. Germline CDR1 and CDR2: KGHDR and SFDVKD. The ends lost 4 bases at V and 1 base at J; junction bases unmatched: 8. CDR3 size: 16 residues.

CDR3: CASSLGGTGEQYF. The CDR3 DNA sequence: TGTGCCAGCAGTTTGGGCGGGACGGGCGAGCAGTACTTC. The chain employs TRBV28 and TRBJ2-7; perhaps TRBD2 as D (6 bases). V was trimmed by 3 bases and J by 6 bases, leaving 12 bases between them. CDR1 and CDR2 (germline): MDHEN, SYDVKM. The CDR3 length is 13 residues.

This clonotype showed up just a few times. The chain joins TRBV29-1 to TRBJ2-3; no clear D gene. The germline CDR1 and CDR2 sequences are SQVTM and ANQGSEA. V was cut by 6 bases and J by 4 bases, with 8 bases left in between. This CDR3 has 11 residues. The CDR3 coding sequence is TGCAGCGTCGAAACAGCAGATACGCAGTATTTT. Its protein is CSVETADTQYF.

The chain uses TRBV19 and TRBJ2-5, with TRBD1 identical over 10 bases. The J segment lost 1 base and the V segment lost 4 bases, leaving 12 bases of the junction unmatched. Germline-derived CDR1 and CDR2 are LNHDA and SQIVND (reference sequence). There are 18 residues in the CDR3. This CDR3 reads CASSTTGTGAASQETQYF. Here the CDR3 DNA reads TGTGCCAGTAGTACGACCGGGACAGGGGCGGCCTCCCAAGAGACCCAGTACTTC.